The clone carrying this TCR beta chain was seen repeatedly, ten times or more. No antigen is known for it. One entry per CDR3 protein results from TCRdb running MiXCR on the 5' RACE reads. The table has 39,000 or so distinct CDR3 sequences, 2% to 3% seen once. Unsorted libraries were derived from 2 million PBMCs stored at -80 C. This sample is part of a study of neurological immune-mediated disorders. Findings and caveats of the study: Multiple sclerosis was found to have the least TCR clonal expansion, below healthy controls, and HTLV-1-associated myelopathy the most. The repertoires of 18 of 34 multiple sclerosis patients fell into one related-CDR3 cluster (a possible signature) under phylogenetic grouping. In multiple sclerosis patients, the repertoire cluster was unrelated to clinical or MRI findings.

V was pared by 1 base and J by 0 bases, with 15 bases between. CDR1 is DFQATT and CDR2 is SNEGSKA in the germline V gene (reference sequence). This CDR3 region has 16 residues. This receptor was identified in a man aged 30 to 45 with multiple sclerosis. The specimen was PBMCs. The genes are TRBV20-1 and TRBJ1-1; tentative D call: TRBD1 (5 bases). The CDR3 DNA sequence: TGCAGTGCTAGAGCCCCAGGGCCGGAGGTGAACACTGAAGCTTTCTTT. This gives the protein CSARAPGPEVNTEAFF.